Listed below are T cell receptor beta chains from one sample, sequenced in a study of OX40 agonist ivuxolimab in advanced cancers. Assay used: immunoSEQ multiplex PCR; TCRdb lists only in-frame clones, some missing. The sample lists 60,000 to 90,000 clones, about four fifths occurring once. The sequencing used CD4+ or CD8+ T cells sorted from blood, collected in a trial of the OX40 agonist ivuxolimab. The receptors here all came from an adult with an advanced solid tumor such as melanoma, head and neck, liver or kidney cancer. Each CDR3 is given with its conserved first and last residue. Fields, in order: CDR3 protein, CDR3 DNA, V gene, J gene, clone size, D gene. D genes are given only for firm matches. The size entry is marked missing in some rows and otherwise reads once, few, many or a size class.

CASSLDRVSEAFF	TGTGCCAGCAGCTTAGACAGGGTATCTGAAGCTTTCTTT	TRBV7-9	TRBJ1-1	NA	NA
CSVGPGTATYEQYF	TGCAGCGTTGGCCCCGGGACAGCTACCTACGAGCAGTACTTC	TRBV29-1	TRBJ2-7	NA	TRBD1
CASSKTGTTSTDTQYF	TGTGCCAGCAGCAAGACAGGGACCACTAGCACAGATACGCAGTATTTT	TRBV7-2	TRBJ2-3	NA	TRBD1
CASSPSGGFRYGYTF	TGTGCCAGCAGTCCGTCAGGGGGATTTAGATATGGCTACACCTTC	TRBV27	TRBJ1-2	NA	TRBD1
CASSRDRLGGDQPQHF	TGCGCCAGCAGCCGAGACAGGTTAGGTGGGGATCAGCCCCAGCATTTT	TRBV4-1	TRBJ1-5	NA	NA
CAWSPGGSHEQYF	TGTGCCTGGAGTCCGGGGGGCAGCCACGAGCAGTACTTC	TRBV30	TRBJ2-7	NA	NA
CASSFDRGWGAFF	TGTGCCAGCAGCTTTGACAGGGGATGGGGAGCTTTCTTT	TRBV7-8	TRBJ1-1	NA	TRBD1
CASRREEGMNTEAFF	TGTGCCAGCAGGCGGGAAGAGGGAATGAACACTGAAGCTTTCTTT	TRBV6-4	TRBJ1-1	few	NA
CASSELPGLTISKGGTQYF	TGTGCCAGCAGTGAGCTCCCCGGACTAACCATCTCCAAGGGGGGGACCCAGTACTTC	TRBV6-1	TRBJ2-5	NA	NA
CASSGGTGGSYGYTF	TGTGCCAGCAGTGGAGGGACAGGGGGCAGCTATGGCTACACCTTC	TRBV6-6	TRBJ1-2	NA	TRBD1
CASSATSGTGTFPLHF	TGTGCCAGCAGCGCTACAAGCGGGACAGGGACATTTCCCCTCCACTTT	TRBV6-4	TRBJ1-6	once	TRBD1
CASRLQGAVADTQYF	TGTGCCAGTAGATTACAGGGGGCCGTGGCAGATACGCAGTATTTT	TRBV19	TRBJ2-3	NA	TRBD1
CASQGGPTRYNEQFF	TGTGCCAGCCAGGGGGGCCCCACCAGATACAATGAGCAGTTCTTC	TRBV19	TRBJ2-1	NA	NA
CAWSRGIPATDTQYF	TGTGCCTGGAGTCGGGGGATTCCGGCCACAGATACGCAGTATTTT	TRBV30	TRBJ2-3	NA	NA
CASSVVGSVDTGELFF	TGTGCCAGCAGCGTAGTCGGGAGCGTAGACACCGGGGAGCTGTTTTTT	TRBV9	TRBJ2-2	NA	NA
CASSLYVGKNTEAFF	TGTGCCAGCAGCTTGTACGTAGGAAAGAACACTGAAGCTTTCTTT	TRBV5-5	TRBJ1-1	NA	NA
CSGTGQGDTGELFF	TGCAGCGGTACGGGACAGGGGGACACCGGGGAGCTGTTTTTT	TRBV29-1	TRBJ2-2	once	TRBD1
CASSFYTEAFF	TGTGCCAGCAGCTTTTACACTGAAGCTTTCTTT	TRBV7-2	TRBJ1-1	NA	NA
CASSSGSYNQPQHF	TGTGCCAGTAGTTCGGGGAGCTACAATCAGCCCCAGCATTTT	TRBV19	TRBJ1-5	NA	NA
CASSQGRARYYPDNEQFF	TGCGCCAGCAGCCAAGGAAGGGCTCGGTATTATCCGGACAATGAGCAGTTCTTC	TRBV4-1	TRBJ2-1	NA	NA
CASSLGGLAGARYNEQFF	TGTGCCAGCAGCTTAGGGGGACTAGCGGGAGCTAGGTACAATGAGCAGTTCTTC	TRBV7-2	TRBJ2-1	NA	TRBD2
CASSLRWAADEQFF	TGTGCCAGCAGCTTACGGTGGGCGGCTGATGAGCAGTTCTTC	TRBV7-9	TRBJ2-1	NA	NA
CSVEGAGQDSPYEQYF	TGCAGCGTTGAAGGAGCGGGACAGGATTCCCCCTACGAGCAGTACTTC	TRBV29-1	TRBJ2-7	NA	NA
CASSPGHLSNQPQHF	TGTGCCAGCAGCCCGGGACACCTCAGCAATCAGCCCCAGCATTTT	TRBV7-2	TRBJ1-5	NA	NA
CSVFGLTGGTGELFF	TGCAGCGTGTTTGGGTTGACAGGGGGTACCGGGGAGCTGTTTTTT	TRBV29-1	TRBJ2-2	NA	TRBD1
CSVTWTSGNTGELFF	TGCAGCGTTACCTGGACTAGCGGGAACACCGGGGAGCTGTTTTTT	TRBV29-1	TRBJ2-2	NA	TRBD2
CASSLVQGGYGYTF	TGTGCCAGCAGCTTGGTACAGGGCGGCTATGGCTACACCTTC	TRBV5-6	TRBJ1-2	NA	NA
CASSLGQPTEAFF	TGTGCCAGCAGCTTGGGACAGCCAACTGAAGCTTTCTTT	TRBV7-9	TRBJ1-1	NA	TRBD1
CASSRTGRGGELFF	TGTGCCAGCAGTCGGACAGGGCGTGGCGGGGAGCTGTTTTTT	TRBV2	TRBJ2-2	NA	TRBD1
CASSQVQGALNGGYTF	TGTGCCAGCAGCCAAGTCCAAGGGGCATTGAACGGTGGCTACACCTTC	TRBV14	TRBJ1-2	once	NA
CASSSRDRAMNTEAFF	TGTGCCAGCAGTTCCCGGGACAGGGCCATGAACACTGAAGCTTTCTTT	TRBV27	TRBJ1-1	NA	TRBD1
CASSARLAYKRNTGELFF	TGCGCCAGCAGCGCAAGACTAGCGTATAAGAGGAACACCGGGGAGCTGTTTTTT	TRBV5-1	TRBJ2-2	NA	TRBD2